Listed below are T cell receptor beta chains from one sample, sequenced in a study of memory CD4+ T cells and cytomegalovirus serostatus. The method was immunoSEQ multiplex PCR; TCRdb's version includes in-frame clones alone and lacks a portion of them. The table records tens of thousands of clones, 76% of them present only once. Sequencing used memory CD4+ T cells from blood. These receptors came from an adult in good health and CMV-seronegative. The CDR3 runs from the conserved cysteine through the conserved F or W. A D gene is named only where the DNA matches it firmly. The size of a clone is reported for some rows only, either as once, few or many, or as a class for expanded clones.

len	v_gene	j_gene	abundance	d_gene	CDR3nt	CDR3aa
16	TRBV5-4	TRBJ2-2	-	TRBD1	TGTGCCAGCAGCTTGGGGGGGACAGGCCACACCGGGGAGCTGTTTTTT	CASSLGGTGHTGELFF
14	TRBV6-5	TRBJ2-2	few	-	TGTGCCAGCAGCCACCGGGGGCAGGGCGGGGAGCTGTTTTTT	CASSHRGQGGELFF
14	TRBV7-3	TRBJ1-6	-	-	TGTGCCAGCAGCCCAGGGACGGCAAATTCACCCCTCCACTTT	CASSPGTANSPLHF
13	TRBV29-1	TRBJ1-1	few	-	TGCAGCGTTGGTCGGGGCATGAACACTGAAGCTTTCTTT	CSVGRGMNTEAFF
14	TRBV11-3	TRBJ2-5	-	TRBD1	TGTGCCAGCAGCTTAGGGACAGGGGGAGAGACCCAGTACTTC	CASSLGTGGETQYF
14	TRBV6-1	TRBJ2-7	few	-	TGTGCCAGCAGTGAATCCGTCGACAGCTACGAGCAGTACTTC	CASSESVDSYEQYF
15	TRBV7-2	TRBJ2-1	once	-	TGTGCCAGCAGCTCCAGGGTTATGTCCTACAATGAGCAGTTCTTC	CASSSRVMSYNEQFF
12	TRBV5-6	TRBJ1-4	-	-	TGTGCCAGCAGCTCAAACGCGGGGAAACTGTTTTTT	CASSSNAGKLFF
16	TRBV7-6	TRBJ2-1	-	-	TGTGCCAGCAGCATCCTCGGGGGCGCGCGGTACAATGAGCAGTTCTTC	CASSILGGARYNEQFF
19	TRBV5-1	TRBJ2-6	-	-	TGCGCCAGCAGCTTCACGAGGGCAGGGAAGGGTTCTGGGGCCAACGTCCTGACTTTC	CASSFTRAGKGSGANVLTF
12	TRBV7-3	TRBJ2-2	-	-	TGTGCCAGCAGCCCGGGGACCGGGGAGCTGTTTTTT	CASSPGTGELFF
13	TRBV5-1	TRBJ2-2	-	-	TGCGCCAGCAGCTTGGCTGGCACCGGGGAGCTGTTTTTT	CASSLAGTGELFF
12	TRBV6-1	TRBJ1-2	-	TRBD1	TGTGCCAGCAGGACAGGGAACTATGGCTACACCTTC	CASRTGNYGYTF
13	TRBV11-2	TRBJ2-5	few	-	TGTGCCAGCAGCTTAGTTCGTGGGGAGACCCAGTACTTC	CASSLVRGETQYF
14	TRBV9	TRBJ1-5	few	-	TGTGCCAGCAGCTCGACCCCGGATTGGCAGCCCCAGCATTTT	CASSSTPDWQPQHF
13	TRBV7-2	TRBJ2-2	-	-	TGTGCCAGCAGCCCACAGGACACCGGGGAGCTGTTTTTT	CASSPQDTGELFF
17	TRBV28	TRBJ1-1	-	TRBD1	TGTGCCAGCAGCTATTTAACCATACAGGGGGTCTCGGCTGAAGCTTTCTTT	CASSYLTIQGVSAEAFF
15	TRBV6-1	TRBJ1-2	-	-	TGTGCCAGCAGTGATGGGGCAGGGCGGAACTATGGCTACACCTTC	CASSDGAGRNYGYTF
13	TRBV28	TRBJ1-4	-	-	TGTGCCAGCAGTGGTGAAAGAGGGGAAAAACTGTTTTTT	CASSGERGEKLFF
14	TRBV6-5	TRBJ1-6	few	-	TGTGCCAGCAGTGACGGACTGAGGGATTCACCCCTCCACTTT	CASSDGLRDSPLHF
15	TRBV11-3	TRBJ2-7	few	-	TGTGCCAGCAGCCGGGGTTCGGGGGACTCCTACGAGCAGTACTTC	CASSRGSGDSYEQYF
15	TRBV9	TRBJ2-5	-	-	TGTGCCAGCAGCGTAGCTCCGGGAATGCTAGAGACCCAGTACTTC	CASSVAPGMLETQYF
14	TRBV2	TRBJ1-6	-	-	TGTGCCAGCAGCATGGGACACCCGTCTTCACCCCTCCACTTT	CASSMGHPSSPLHF
14	TRBV7-9	TRBJ1-1	-	-	TGTGCCAGCAGCTTACTACAGGGTGACACTGAAGCTTTCTTT	CASSLLQGDTEAFF
14	TRBV11-2	TRBJ2-7	-	-	TGTGCCAGCAGCGCCGCGAGCGGACGCTACGAGCAGTACTTC	CASSAASGRYEQYF
14	TRBV11-2	TRBJ2-1	-	TRBD1	TGTGCCAGCAGTTCCGGACAGGTAACTAATGAGCAGTTCTTC	CASSSGQVTNEQFF
14	TRBV7-3	TRBJ2-1	-	-	TGTGCCAGCAGCTTAACGTCGGGGGCCTGGGAGCAGTTCTTC	CASSLTSGAWEQFF
14	TRBV19	TRBJ1-4	few	-	TGTGCCAGTAGTTCAGGGTTTACTAATGAAAAACTGTTTTTT	CASSSGFTNEKLFF
17	TRBV7-8	TRBJ2-2	-	TRBD2	TGTGCCAGCAGCCCTAGGGAGCGGGGGGCAGGGACCGGGGAGCTGTTTTTT	CASSPRERGAGTGELFF
18	TRBV7-6	TRBJ2-3	-	TRBD2	TGTGCCAGCAGCTTAGTCGGGATGAGCGGGGGGAACACAGATACGCAGTATTTT	CASSLVGMSGGNTDTQYF